Listed below are T cell receptor beta chains from one sample, sequenced in a study of T-cell reconstitution after alpha-beta-depleted transplantation in children. Via MiXCR, TCRdb re-called the PCR reads, giving one row per CDR3 protein. Here the sample spans hundreds of thousands of distinct CDR3 sequences, about an eighth being singletons. Sequenced here: PBMCs from the stem cell graft donor, sampled from the stem cell graft. These receptors were collected from a human donor who donated a stem cell graft to a child with combined immunodeficiency. Each CDR3 is given with its conserved first and last residue. D genes are given only for firm matches. Some rows mark clone size as missing; the rest say once, few, many or name a class of expanded clone.

abundance: few
d_gene: -
j_gene: TRBJ1-2
v_gene: TRBV24-1
CDR3aa: CATSDSDGDSRGGYTF
CDR3nt: TGTGCCACCAGTGATTCAGATGGGGACTCAAGGGGTGGCTACACCTTC

abundance: -
d_gene: TRBD1
j_gene: TRBJ2-1
v_gene: TRBV28
CDR3aa: CASSPPGQGLGDEQFF
CDR3nt: TGTGCCAGCAGTCCGCCGGGACAGGGTCTCGGGGATGAGCAGTTCTTC

abundance: many
d_gene: TRBD1
j_gene: TRBJ2-7
v_gene: TRBV6-5
CDR3aa: CASSYNTGGEQYF
CDR3nt: TGTGCCAGCAGTTATAACACAGGGGGCGAGCAGTACTTC

abundance: -
d_gene: -
j_gene: TRBJ2-7
v_gene: TRBV5-1
CDR3aa: CASSLRTQTLGYEQYF
CDR3nt: TGCGCCAGCAGCCTGAGGACCCAGACGTTGGGTTACGAGCAGTACTTC

abundance: -
d_gene: TRBD2
j_gene: TRBJ2-1
v_gene: TRBV7-9
CDR3aa: CASSPLGAGGDVEQFF
CDR3nt: TGTGCCAGCAGCCCCCTCGGAGCGGGAGGAGACGTTGAGCAGTTCTTC

abundance: -
d_gene: -
j_gene: TRBJ2-5
v_gene: TRBV7-9
CDR3aa: CASSLVGGYETQYF
CDR3nt: TGTGCCAGCAGCTTAGTAGGGGGGTATGAGACCCAGTACTTC

abundance: many
d_gene: TRBD1
j_gene: TRBJ2-3
v_gene: TRBV12-3/TRBV12-4
CDR3aa: CASSLQAGGAGADTQYF
CDR3nt: TGTGCCAGCAGTTTACAAGCAGGGGGCGCGGGCGCAGATACGCAGTATTTT

abundance: -
d_gene: -
j_gene: TRBJ2-2
v_gene: TRBV6-4
CDR3aa: CASRAGFTGELFF
CDR3nt: TGTGCCAGCAGAGCAGGGTTCACCGGGGAGCTGTTTTTT

abundance: -
d_gene: TRBD1
j_gene: TRBJ2-7
v_gene: TRBV12-3/TRBV12-4
CDR3aa: CASSSTGALDEQYF
CDR3nt: TGTGCCAGCAGCTCTACAGGGGCGCTCGACGAGCAGTACTTC

abundance: few
d_gene: -
j_gene: TRBJ1-1
v_gene: TRBV21-1
CDR3aa: CASSRGPWNTEAFF
CDR3nt: TGTGCCAGCAGCAGAGGACCCTGGAACACTGAAGCTTTCTTT

abundance: few
d_gene: -
j_gene: TRBJ2-7
v_gene: TRBV7-9
CDR3aa: CASSSLVRTTYEQYF
CDR3nt: TGTGCCAGCAGCTCCCTTGTAAGGACGACCTACGAGCAGTACTTC

abundance: many
d_gene: TRBD2
j_gene: TRBJ2-7
v_gene: TRBV4-3
CDR3aa: CASSQTSSGTSLGEQYF
CDR3nt: TGCGCCAGCAGCCAAACCTCTTCCGGGACTAGTCTTGGCGAGCAGTACTTC

abundance: many
d_gene: -
j_gene: TRBJ2-7
v_gene: TRBV5-5
CDR3aa: CASSRSGDYEQYF
CDR3nt: TGTGCCAGCAGCCGCTCAGGAGACTACGAGCAGTACTTC

abundance: -
d_gene: -
j_gene: TRBJ2-7
v_gene: TRBV11-2
CDR3aa: CASSQQLTEQYF
CDR3nt: TGTGCCAGCAGCCAGCAACTTACGGAGCAGTACTTC

abundance: -
d_gene: -
j_gene: TRBJ2-3
v_gene: TRBV9
CDR3aa: CASSVGAGDTQYF
CDR3nt: TGTGCCAGCAGCGTAGGAGCAGGCGATACGCAGTATTTT

abundance: many
d_gene: -
j_gene: TRBJ2-6
v_gene: TRBV7-6
CDR3aa: CASSSGTTLLGANVLTF
CDR3nt: TGTGCCAGCAGCTCCGGGACCACCCTTTTGGGGGCCAACGTCCTGACTTTC

abundance: few
d_gene: -
j_gene: TRBJ2-3
v_gene: TRBV20-1
CDR3aa: CSALKAARSTDTQYF
CDR3nt: TGCAGTGCCCTAAAAGCGGCCCGTAGCACAGATACGCAGTATTTT

abundance: many
d_gene: TRBD1
j_gene: TRBJ2-5
v_gene: TRBV12-3/TRBV12-4
CDR3aa: CASSLTTGGDETQYF
CDR3nt: TGTGCCAGCAGTTTAACGACAGGGGGCGATGAGACCCAGTACTTC

abundance: many
d_gene: TRBD1
j_gene: TRBJ1-1
v_gene: TRBV9
CDR3aa: CASSVYGQGTISNTEAFF
CDR3nt: TGTGCCAGCAGCGTGTATGGACAGGGAACGATTTCGAACACTGAAGCTTTCTTT

abundance: few
d_gene: TRBD2
j_gene: TRBJ2-7
v_gene: TRBV5-1
CDR3aa: CASSSGGDLYEQYF
CDR3nt: TGCGCCAGCAGCAGTGGGGGGGACCTCTACGAGCAGTACTTC